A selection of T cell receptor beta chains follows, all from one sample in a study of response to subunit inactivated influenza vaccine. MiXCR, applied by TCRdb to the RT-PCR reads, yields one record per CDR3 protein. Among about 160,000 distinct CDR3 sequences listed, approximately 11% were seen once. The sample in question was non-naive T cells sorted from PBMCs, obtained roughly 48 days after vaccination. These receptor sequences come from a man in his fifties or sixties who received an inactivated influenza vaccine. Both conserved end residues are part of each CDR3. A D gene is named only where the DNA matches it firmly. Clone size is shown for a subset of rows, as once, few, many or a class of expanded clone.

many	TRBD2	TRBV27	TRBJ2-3	TGTGCCAGCAGGGAACTAGCGGGAGGGAGCACAGATACGCAGTATTTT	CASRELAGGSTDTQYF
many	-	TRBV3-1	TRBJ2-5	TGTGCCAGCAGCCAAGAGACCCAGTACTTC	CASSQETQYF
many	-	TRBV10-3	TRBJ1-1	TGTGCCATCACAGGGGAAAGAAGCACTGAAGCTTTCTTT	CAITGERSTEAFF
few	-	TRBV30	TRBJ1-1	TGTGCCACGAGGGGGGGAAACACTGAAGCTTTCTTT	CATRGGNTEAFF
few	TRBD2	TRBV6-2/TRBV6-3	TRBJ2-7	TGTGCCAGCAGTTACCGCGGGAGCTACGAGCAGTACTTC	CASSYRGSYEQYF
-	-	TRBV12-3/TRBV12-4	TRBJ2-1	TGTGCCAGCTCCGGCGCACTCGACAATGAGCAGTTCTTC	CASSGALDNEQFF
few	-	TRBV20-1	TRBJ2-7	TGCAGTGCTCCGCTCCTGGCAGGAGCCTACGAGCAGTACTTC	CSAPLLAGAYEQYF
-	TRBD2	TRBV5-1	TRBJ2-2	TGCGCCAGCAGCAGGTCTAGCGGGGTGTATACCGGGGAGCTGTTTTTT	CASSRSSGVYTGELFF
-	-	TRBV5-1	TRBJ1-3	TGCGCCAGCAGCTTGAATCGTCCTGGAAACACCATATATTTT	CASSLNRPGNTIYF
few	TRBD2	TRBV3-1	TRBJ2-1	TGTGCCAGCAGCCAGGGTAGCGGGCCGCGTAATGAGCAGTTCTTC	CASSQGSGPRNEQFF
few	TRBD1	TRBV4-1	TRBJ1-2	TGCGCCAGCAGCCAAGTGGGGGCAGGGGGCTATGGCTACACCTTC	CASSQVGAGGYGYTF
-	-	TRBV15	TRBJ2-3	TGTGCCACCAGCATACGACAGGGCACAGATACGCAGTATTTT	CATSIRQGTDTQYF
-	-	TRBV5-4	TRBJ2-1	TGTGCCAGCATCTCTGAGACAGTACGCGCTAAAGTTTACTCCTACAATGAGCAGTTCTTC	CASISETVRAKVYSYNEQFF
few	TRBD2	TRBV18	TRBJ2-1	TGTGCCAGCTCACCACTAGTAGCGGGACCGTATGATGAGCAGTTCTTC	CASSPLVAGPYDEQFF
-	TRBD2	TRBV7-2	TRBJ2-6	TGTGCCAGCAGCTCACTAGCGGGTGGGTTCGGGGCCAACGTCCTGACTTTC	CASSSLAGGFGANVLTF
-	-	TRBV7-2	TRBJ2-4	TGTGCCAGCAGCCTCGACAGGCGCGACATTCAGTACTTC	CASSLDRRDIQYF